This T cell receptor (beta chain) was identified during a study of blood T cell repertoires in COVID-19. Study in general: T cells, B-cell-depleted T cells, or PBMCs supplied cDNA or gDNA.

Grouping used clinical history reported by participants in a survey and questionnaire. Resolution of symptoms, clearance, or two negative PCRs was present in recovered Cohort 3 donors. This clone was picked up one time. In the original processing: Researchers report that nucleated cell counts were estimated from reference gene primer amplification. Here immunoSEQ multiplex PCR was the method, and the copy in TCRdb shows in-frame clones only, minus some. V, J and clone size derive from that table, while D and trimming were established from the DNA sequence. Of some 300,000 clones listed, about nine tenths are singletons. CDR3 length: 17 amino acids. V trimming: 2 bases; J trimming: 7 bases; junction bases outside the gene matches: 15. Per the germline V gene, CDR1 is LGHDT and CDR2 is YNNKEL (reference sequence).

The V gene is TRBV3-1 (or the pseudogene TRBV3-2), the J gene TRBJ2-7, with 9 nucleotides matching TRBD2. Material for sequencing was PBMCs or T cells enriched from blood (not recorded which). The TCR originated in a man aged 25 to 40 who had recovered from COVID-19. The CDR3 region is CASSQLYSAGGPREQYF. CDR3 sequence (DNA): TGTGCCAGCAGCCAACTCTACTCGGCGGGAGGGCCTAGGGAGCAGTACTTC.